This T cell receptor beta chain was recorded in a study of PD-1 blockade in classical Hodgkin lymphoma. Study-wide results and caveats: CD4+ TCR diversity climbed significantly by C4D1, unlike CD8+ TCR diversity. Before treatment, TCR diversity in newly diagnosed patients was reportedly lower than in healthy donors. Baseline diversity resembling that of newly diagnosed patients was seen in complete responders.

Sequencing used immunoSEQ multiplex PCR; TCRdb keeps in-frame clones, though not all of them. This sample has about 20,000 clones, with 84% found just once. With 4 bases removed from V and 1 base from J, the gap between germline ends came to 7 bases. There are 13 residues in the CDR3. The germline V gene has CDR1 SGHAT and CDR2 FQNNGV. The time point: cycle 4 day 1 (C4D1), after less than 7 weeks of nivolumab. All patients relapsed after autologous stem cell transplantation, and brentuximab vedotin exposure varied. CD8+ T cells were isolated from thawed PBMCs by magnetic negative selection. A remark on this clone: Its target is unknown.

Sequenced material: CD8+ T cells from blood, taken before the fourth cycle of nivolumab. The source of this sequence is a human donor with classical Hodgkin lymphoma. V usage is TRBV11-2 and J usage is TRBJ2-5, with D unresolved. This chain's CDR3 is CASSSETQETQYF. The CDR3 coding sequence is TGTGCCAGCAGCTCTGAAACCCAAGAGACCCAGTACTTC. The whole variable domain, remainder taken from reference TRBV11-2 and TRBJ2-5, is EAGVAQSPRYKIIEKRQSVAFWCNPISGHATLYWYQQILGQGPKLLIQFQNNGVVDDSQLPKDRFSAERLKGVDSTLKIQPAKLEDSAVYLCASSSETQETQYFGPGTRLLVL.